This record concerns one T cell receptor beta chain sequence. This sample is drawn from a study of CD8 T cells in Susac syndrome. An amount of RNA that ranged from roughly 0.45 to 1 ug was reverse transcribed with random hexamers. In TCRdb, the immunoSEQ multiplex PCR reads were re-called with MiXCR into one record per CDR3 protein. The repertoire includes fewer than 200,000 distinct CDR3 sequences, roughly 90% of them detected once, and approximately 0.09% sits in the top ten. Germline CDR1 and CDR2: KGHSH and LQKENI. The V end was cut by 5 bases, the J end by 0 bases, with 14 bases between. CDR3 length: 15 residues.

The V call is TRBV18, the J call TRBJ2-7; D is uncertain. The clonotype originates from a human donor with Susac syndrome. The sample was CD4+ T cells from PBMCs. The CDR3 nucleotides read TGTGCCAGCTCAGACCAGACGGGTAGCTCCTACGAGCAGTACTTC. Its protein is CASSDQTGSSYEQYF. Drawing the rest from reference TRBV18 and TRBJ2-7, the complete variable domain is NAGVMQNPRHLVRRRGQEARLRCSPMKGHSHVYWYRQLPEEGLKFMVYLQKENIIDESGMPKERFSAEFPKEGPSILRIQQVVRGDSAAYFCASSDQTGSSYEQYFGPGTRLTVT.